Below, 5 T cell receptor beta chains from the same sample are listed, as sequenced in a study of cytomegalovirus exposure and HLA in healthy donors. Repertoires were generated with immunoSEQ multiplex PCR, while TCRdb's copy carries only in-frame clones and drops some. The sample has 140,000 to 150,000 clones, roughly 87% seen once. The sample comprised PBMCs. All receptors derive from a man aged 18-30 years in good health and CMV-seropositive.

The CDR3 protein is CASSSGQGGGELFF. In DNA, the CDR3 is TGTGCCAGCAGCTCGGGACAGGGTGGCGGGGAGCTGTTTTTT. The chain recombines TRBV11-2 with TRBJ2-2, with 9 bases fitting TRBD1. Germline loops: CDR1 SGHAT, CDR2 FQNNGV. CDR3 length: 14 amino acids. Losses at the gene ends were 4 bases for V and 7 bases for J; bases not matched to a gene: 4.

The J gene is TRBJ2-4, the V gene TRBV30; TRBD2 matches 10 bases. The CDR3 has 14 residues. The germline gives CDR1 GTSNPN, CDR2 SVGIG (reference sequence). V lost 3 bases, J lost 3 bases, and 2 bases stayed unmatched. The CDR3 nucleotides read TGTGCCTGGAGAACTAGCGGGGACAAAAACATTCAGTACTTC. This gives the protein CAWRTSGDKNIQYF.

J is TRBJ2-1 and V is TRBV5-1; tentatively, D is TRBD1 (5 bases). The CDR3 sequence is 15 residues long. Trimming removed 2 bases at V and 1 base at J, with 10 bases between. Germline V gene lookup returns CDR1 SGHRS and CDR2 YFSETQ. The CDR3 sequence: CASSFRAGSYNEQFF. In DNA, the CDR3 is TGCGCCAGCAGCTTCAGGGCCGGATCCTACAATGAGCAGTTCTTC.

This clone has more than one count but fewer than ten. The sample carries other DNA sequences with the same CDR3. The genes are TRBV2 and TRBJ2-7, with 8 bases matching TRBD1. After removal of 8 bases from V and 4 bases from J, the junction contained 1 base not matched to a gene. CDR1 is SNHLY, CDR2 FYNNEI, per germline. The CDR3 spans 11 residues. The chain's CDR3 is CASGTGYEQYF. The CDR3 nucleotides read TGTGCCAGCGGGACAGGTTACGAGCAGTACTTC.

The chain has TRBV6-1 and TRBJ2-1, with a possible D match to TRBD1 (6 bases). Germline lookup yields CDR1 MNHNS and CDR2 SASEGT. This CDR3 is built from 13 residues. With 4 bases removed from V and 8 bases from J, the gap between germline ends came to 12 bases. In nucleotides, the CDR3 is TGTGCCAGCAGTGGGACCAGGGGCGATGAGCAGTTCTTC. Amino acids: CASSGTRGDEQFF.